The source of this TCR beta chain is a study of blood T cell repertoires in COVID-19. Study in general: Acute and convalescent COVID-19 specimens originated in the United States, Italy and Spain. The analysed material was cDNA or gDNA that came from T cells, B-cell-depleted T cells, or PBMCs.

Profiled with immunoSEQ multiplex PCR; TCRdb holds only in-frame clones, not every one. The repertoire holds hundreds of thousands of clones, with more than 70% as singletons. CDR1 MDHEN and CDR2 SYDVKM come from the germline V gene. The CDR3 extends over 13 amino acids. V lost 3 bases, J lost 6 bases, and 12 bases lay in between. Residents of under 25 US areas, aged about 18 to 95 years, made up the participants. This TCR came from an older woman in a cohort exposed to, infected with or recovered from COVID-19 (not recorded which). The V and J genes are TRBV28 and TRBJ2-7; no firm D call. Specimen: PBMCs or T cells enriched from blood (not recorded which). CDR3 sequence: CASSFALPLEQYF. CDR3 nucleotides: TGTGCCAGCAGTTTCGCCCTACCCCTCGAGCAGTACTTC.